The 18 T cell receptor beta chains presented below share a single source sample, sequenced in a study of CD8+CD57+ T cells in acquired aplastic anemia. CD8+CD57+ cell expansion, shown by flow cytometry, had occurred in the patients selected for sequencing. TCR beta VDJ and CDR3 profiling used genomic DNA as template. TCRdb processed the reads anew with MiXCR; each CDR3 protein has one entry. In the table there are 250,000 to 350,000 distinct CDR3 sequences, roughly 53% of which are singletons. The material sequenced was sorted CD4+, CD8+, or CD8+CD57+ T cells (not recorded which) from PBMCs. The receptors come from a human donor with aplastic anemia.

V is TRBV7-8 and J is TRBJ2-5; D may correspond to TRBD1 or TRBD2 (6 bases each). Germline CDR1 reads SGHVS; CDR2 reads FQNEAQ. V was pared by 6 bases and J by 9 bases, with 26 bases between. CDR3 length: 16 amino acids. The CDR3 DNA follows: TGTGCCAGCAGGGCGAACGGGGGCGTTAGCAATCAGCCCCAGTACTTC. It translates to CASRANGGVSNQPQYF. Full variable domain (missing parts from reference TRBV7-8 and TRBJ2-5): GAGVSQSPRYKVAKRGQDVALRCDPISGHVSLFWYQQALGQGPEFLTYFQNEAQLDKSGLPSDRFFAERPEGSVSTLKIQRTQQEDSAVYLCASRANGGVSNQPQYFGPGTRLLVL.

This clonotype was detected many times. The genes are TRBV6-5 and TRBJ2-7, with TRBD1 matching over 7 bases. CDR1 and CDR2 (germline): MNHEY, SVGAGI. The CDR3 runs 11 residues. V shed 9 bases and J 2 bases; nucleotides not matched to a gene: 1. CDR3 coding DNA: TGTGCCAGGACAGGGCCCTACGAGCAGTACTTC. As protein: CARTGPYEQYF.

CDR3 in DNA: TGTGCCAGCAGCTTAGACCCCCAGGGACTAGCGGGAGTTACCGGGGAGCTGTTTTTT. Its translation: CASSLDPQGLAGVTGELFF. V gene TRBV3-1 combines with J gene TRBJ2-2; 14 positions match TRBD2. Unmatched junction bases numbered 13, after V lost 5 bases and J lost 5 bases. The V gene's germline CDR1 is LGHDT and CDR2 YNNKEL (reference sequence). CDR3 length: 19 residues.

The gene calls are TRBV7-8 and TRBJ2-5; 7 bases fit TRBD1. V dropped 4 bases and J dropped 0; count of bases not matched to a gene: 17. Germline values: CDR1 SGHVS, CDR2 FQNEAQ. The CDR3 extends over 19 amino acids. The CDR3, as DNA: TGTGCCAGCAGCTCCCCGGGGCAACACAGGGGATCGTACCAAGAGACCCAGTACTTC. This codes for CASSSPGQHRGSYQETQYF. Based on the CDR3 plus reference TRBV7-8 and TRBJ2-5, the full variable domain is GAGVSQSPRYKVAKRGQDVALRCDPISGHVSLFWYQQALGQGPEFLTYFQNEAQLDKSGLPSDRFFAERPEGSVSTLKIQRTQQEDSAVYLCASSSPGQHRGSYQETQYFGPGTRLLVL.

This chain links TRBV7-9 with TRBJ1-1; D is unclear. The CDR3 contains 12 residues. V lost 5 bases, J lost 8 bases, and 12 bases lay in between. Germline CDR1 and CDR2: SEHNR and FQNEAQ (reference sequence). The CDR3 here is CASSPLRSEAFF. The CDR3, as DNA: TGTGCCAGCAGCCCGCTCAGGTCCGAAGCTTTCTTT.

The chain is built from TRBV6-5 and TRBJ2-7; D might be TRBD1 (5 bases). CDR1 and CDR2 from the germline V gene are MNHEY and SVGAGI. The ends were cut back, 2 bases at V and 5 bases at J, with 13 bases in the middle. CDR3 size: 14 residues. The CDR3 sequence is CASSYDRGIHEQYF. The DNA for the CDR3 is TGTGCCAGCAGTTACGACAGAGGTATCCACGAGCAGTACTTC.

This clonotype has only a few counts. The junction departs from germline at one end; a sequencing error may be responsible. This chain connects TRBV7-7 to TRBJ2-2, with 7 nucleotides matching TRBD2. CDR1 and CDR2 from the germline V gene are SSHAT and FNYEAQ (reference sequence). The CDR3 has 13 amino acids. CDR3 bases: TGTGCTAGCAGCGGGGAGGTCACCGGGGAGCTGTTTTTT. It translates to CASSGEVTGELFF.

The chain employs TRBV24-1 and TRBJ2-2, with TRBD2 matching over 15 bases. This CDR3 region has 18 residues. V lost 3 bases to trimming and J lost 6 bases; unmatched junction nucleotides: 7. Germline loops: CDR1 KGHDR, CDR2 SFDVKD. Here the CDR3 reads CATSDRTSGRASSGELFF. The CDR3 DNA follows: TGTGCCACCAGTGATCGGACTAGCGGGAGGGCCAGTTCCGGGGAGCTGTTTTTT.

In this sample, this clonotype turned up many times. The chain recombines TRBV3-1 with TRBJ2-3; TRBD2 aligns across 7 bases. Germline assignment: CDR1 LGHDT and CDR2 YNNKEL (reference sequence). This CDR3 region has 15 residues. V trimming: 4 bases; J trimming: 2 bases; junction bases outside the gene matches: 6. The CDR3 DNA reads TGTGCCAGCAGCCTCATGGGAGGGAACACAGATACGCAGTATTTT. This translates into CASSLMGGNTDTQYF.

This clonotype was detected many times. The rearrangement links TRBV20-1 to TRBJ1-5; tentatively, D is TRBD1 (5 bases). Germline V gives CDR1 DFQATT, CDR2 SNEGSKA (reference sequence). V lost 0 bases and J 6 bases, leaving 12 bases between the germline ends. CDR3 length: 14 residues. The CDR3 DNA reads as TGCAGTGCTAGAGATGGTGTCGGGGCTCAGCCCCAGCATTTT. This gives the protein CSARDGVGAQPQHF.

The chain uses TRBV20-1 and TRBJ2-3; TRBD2 aligns across 8 bases. Losses at the gene ends were 6 bases for V and 0 bases for J; bases not matched to a gene: 5. Germline CDR1 and CDR2: DFQATT and SNEGSKA (reference sequence). The CDR3 is made up of 14 amino acids. Here the CDR3 DNA reads TGCAGTGCCACACTAGCGGCTAGCACAGATACGCAGTATTTT. Translated, it gives CSATLAASTDTQYF.

This clonotype was detected only once. This chain connects TRBV5-1 to TRBJ2-2; perhaps TRBD1 as D (5 bases). The CDR3 extends over 13 amino acids. CDR1 is SGHRS, CDR2 YFSETQ, per germline. Trimming left V 1 base short and J 7 bases short, with 8 bases between. For the CDR3, the DNA is TGCGCCAGCAGCTTGCAAAGGGGCGGGGAGCTGTTTTTT. Translation: CASSLQRGGELFF. Using reference TRBV5-1 and TRBJ2-2 for the parts outside the CDR3, the full variable domain is KAGVTQTPRYLIKTRGQQVTLSCSPISGHRSVSWYQQTPGQGLQFLFEYFSETQRNKGNFPGRFSGRQFSNSRSEMNVSTLELGDSALYLCASSLQRGGELFFGEGSRLTVL.

V gene TRBV20-1 combines with J gene TRBJ1-6; TRBD1 matches 8 bases. This CDR3 has 16 amino acids. The ends lost 5 bases at V and 8 bases at J; junction bases unmatched: 14. CDR1 and CDR2 from the germline V gene are DFQATT and SNEGSKA (reference sequence). CDR3 bases: TGCAGTGCTCGGACAGGGAGGGACGGGACAGATTCACCCCTCCACTTT. Its translation: CSARTGRDGTDSPLHF.

The CDR3 DNA reads as TGCAGCGTAAGGGGCCAGATAGACGAGCAGTACTTC. Its protein is CSVRGQIDEQYF. The rearrangement uses TRBV29-1 and TRBJ2-7, with D possibly being TRBD1 (5 bases). Germline V gene data show CDR1 as SQVTM and CDR2 as ANQGSEA. The CDR3 is 12 amino acids. V dropped 6 bases and J dropped 5 bases, with 14 bases sitting between them.

On this clonotype itself: The junction does not match germline at one end; this may be a read error. The CDR3 nucleotides are TGTGCCAGCTCACTCAGACCGGGCGTTAGTGAGGCTTTC. Amino acid sequence: CASSLRPGVSEAF. The V call is TRBV18, the J call TRBJ2-6; D is uncertain. In germline, CDR1 is KGHSH, CDR2 LQKENI. This CDR3 is 13 amino acids long.

The chain is built from TRBV20-1 and TRBJ2-7; 9 positions agree with TRBD2. Trimming at V came to 3 bases and at J to 0 bases, leaving 6 bases not matched to a gene. The CDR3 runs 15 residues. Germline V CDR1 and CDR2: DFQATT, SNEGSKA (reference sequence). CDR3 loop: CSARVAGASSYEQYF. The CDR3 DNA reads as TGCAGTGCTAGGGTAGCGGGGGCTAGCTCCTACGAGCAGTACTTC.

This clonotype was counted ten times or more. This rearrangement joins TRBV6-1 to TRBJ2-5; D call uncertain. The CDR3 length is 14 residues. From germline, CDR1 is MNHNS and CDR2 SASEGT. V was pared by 3 bases and J by 3 bases, with 11 bases between. In nucleotides, the CDR3 is TGTGCCAGCAGTGATATGCCGTGGGAAGAGACCCAGTACTTC. It specifies CASSDMPWEETQYF.

J is TRBJ2-1 and V is TRBV6-5, with TRBD2 matching over 10 bases. Germline assignment: CDR1 MNHEY and CDR2 SVGAGI. Trimming took 0 bases from V and 6 from J; bases not matched to a gene: 11. CDR3 size: 18 residues. The CDR3 spells CASSYSPRIAGGRNEQFF. The CDR3 nucleotides are TGTGCCAGCAGTTACTCCCCTAGGATAGCGGGAGGACGCAATGAGCAGTTCTTC.